A selection of T cell receptor beta chains follows, all from one sample in a study of shared clonotypes between healthy human individuals. The assay was immunoSEQ multiplex PCR, and TCRdb's table has in-frame clones only and misses some. The repertoire holds some 2,500,000 clones, with roughly 90% as singletons. The source material was naive CD4+ T cells from PBMCs. These receptors were obtained from a man younger than 30 in good health. Some clones in this sample may be carry-over from other donors' samples. Each CDR3 is given with its conserved first and last residue. Each record gives: V gene, CDR3 protein.

v_gene: TRBV5-1
CDR3aa: CASSLEGNYEQYF

v_gene: TRBV5-5
CDR3aa: CASSGIAGGSETQYF

v_gene: TRBV6-1
CDR3aa: CASSDRQGYTDTQYF

v_gene: TRBV7-9
CDR3aa: CASSLVGGEETQYF

v_gene: TRBV14
CDR3aa: CASSQRPDQETQYF

v_gene: TRBV7-9
CDR3aa: CASSLEGIQPQHF

v_gene: TRBV7-2
CDR3aa: CASSLASLRETLTDTQYF

v_gene: TRBV7-2
CDR3aa: CASSSRLGGETQYF

v_gene: TRBV28
CDR3aa: CASKVTRGAGELFF

v_gene: TRBV19
CDR3aa: CASYSDRGAGNTIYF

v_gene: TRBV15
CDR3aa: CATSRSPGGTGELFF

v_gene: TRBV7-9
CDR3aa: CASSLVETGANEKLFF

v_gene: TRBV5-1
CDR3aa: CASSPGRGASTDTQYF

v_gene: TRBV4-1
CDR3aa: CASSQGRLAGRSYEQYF

v_gene: TRBV7-3
CDR3aa: CASSLTNTGELFF

v_gene: TRBV6-6
CDR3aa: CASSYSTDIFYEQYF

v_gene: TRBV6-5
CDR3aa: CASSYQGFDYEQYF